Below are 13 T cell receptor beta chains sequenced from a single sample in a study of lymphopenia after photon versus proton radiotherapy. Repertoires were generated with immunoSEQ multiplex PCR, while TCRdb's copy carries only in-frame clones and drops some. The data hold about 7,300 clones, with approximately 93% observed a single time. The material sequenced was peripheral blood, taken from a patient treated with photon-based radiotherapy. Source of these receptors: a woman aged 50 to 65 with cholangiocarcinoma.

The rearrangement joins TRBV5-4 to TRBJ2-1; 12 nucleotides align to TRBD2. Per germline, CDR1 SGHNT and CDR2 YYREEE (reference sequence). The length of the CDR3 is 18 residues. With 4 bases clipped from V and 0 bases from J, the junction kept 8 bases outside the gene matches. CDR3 DNA: TGTGCCAGCAGCCCGACTAGCGGGGGTCCAAGCTCCTACAATGAGCAGTTCTTC. It specifies CASSPTSGGPSSYNEQFF.

The J gene is TRBJ1-5, the V gene TRBV9, with 9 bases identical to TRBD1. The junction had 8 bases not matched to a gene; V was cut back by 4 bases and J by 6 bases. From germline, CDR1 is SGDLS and CDR2 YYNGEE. This CDR3 spans 15 amino acids. CDR3 sequence: CASSLGTGLSQPQHF. In DNA, the CDR3 is TGTGCCAGCAGCCTAGGGACAGGGCTAAGTCAGCCCCAGCATTTT.

CDR3 residues: CASSGQGATGNTGELFF. The CDR3 coding sequence is TGTGCCAGCAGTGGACAGGGAGCGACGGGGAACACCGGGGAGCTGTTTTTT. The chain couples TRBV2 to TRBJ2-2; 7 nucleotides match TRBD1. This CDR3 contains 17 residues. Germline values: CDR1 SNHLY, CDR2 FYNNEI. V dropped 4 bases and J dropped 1; count of bases not matched to a gene: 9.

The chain is built from TRBV6-5 and TRBJ1-6; D gene unclear. Germline lookup yields CDR1 MNHEY and CDR2 SVGAGI. V was trimmed by 4 bases and J by 13 bases, leaving 8 bases between them. The CDR3 loop spans 11 amino acids. The CDR3 region is CASSLSWPLHF. Here the CDR3 DNA reads TGTGCCAGCAGTTTGAGTTGGCCCCTCCACTTT.

J is TRBJ1-3 and V is TRBV29-1; D may be TRBD1 (6 bases). Deletions cut 6 bases from V and 0 bases from J, with 12 bases between. CDR3 size: 14 residues. From germline, CDR1 is SQVTM and CDR2 ANQGSEA. CDR3 protein: CSVGGGNSGNTIYF. CDR3 nucleotide sequence: TGCAGCGTGGGGGGCGGAAACTCTGGAAACACCATATATTTT.

This chain joins TRBV7-2 and TRBJ1-1; D ambiguous. There are 15 residues in the CDR3. Trimming pared 2 bases from V and 5 bases from J, leaving 15 bases between. CDR1 is SGHTA, CDR2 FQGNSA, per germline. CDR3 bases: TGTGCCAGCAGCTTAAGGTCCCTTCCGGGGACTGAAGCTTTCTTT. This translates into CASSLRSLPGTEAFF.

This chain connects TRBV5-8 to TRBJ1-6; the D is unclear. Trimming left V 2 bases short and J 8 bases short, with 11 bases between. CDR1 is SGHTS and CDR2 is YDEGEE in the germline V gene. There are 14 residues in the CDR3. The CDR3 nucleotides read TGTGCCAGCAGCTTCCAGACGCGGGATTCACCCCTCCACTTT. Amino acid sequence: CASSFQTRDSPLHF.

The V call is TRBV6-6, the J call TRBJ1-2; D ambiguous. Germline values: CDR1 MNHNY, CDR2 SVGAGI (reference sequence). V was clipped by 8 bases and J by 4 bases, with 11 bases between them. CDR3 length: 12 amino acids. In nucleotides, the CDR3 is TGTGCCAGCTGGGCCACTGGCTATGGCTACACCTTC. It is translated as CASWATGYGYTF.

The J gene is TRBJ1-6, the V gene TRBV6-6; the match to TRBD1 covers 7 bases. This CDR3 has 15 residues. V lost 5 bases to trimming and J lost 6 bases; unmatched junction nucleotides: 7. Germline V gene sequence: CDR1 MNHNY, CDR2 SVGAGI (reference sequence). CDR3 sequence: CASSRQGGSNSPLHF. The CDR3 nucleotides read TGTGCCAGCAGTCGACAGGGAGGGTCTAATTCACCCCTCCACTTT.

The V call is TRBV20-1, the J call TRBJ2-3; D gene unclear. Trimming pared 0 bases from V and 5 bases from J, leaving 3 bases between. This CDR3 contains 11 residues. Germline-derived CDR1 and CDR2 are DFQATT and SNEGSKA (reference sequence). The CDR3 sequence: CSARDRDTQYF. DNA of the CDR3: TGCAGTGCTAGAGATCGAGATACGCAGTATTTT.

The chain links TRBV19 to TRBJ1-1; no definite D call. V shed 8 bases and J shed 8 bases, with 9 bases lying between them. Germline V CDR1 and CDR2: LNHDA, SQIVND (reference sequence). CDR3 size: 10 residues. The CDR3 nucleotides read TGTGCCAGTGGAAATAAGGAAGCTTTCTTT. Amino acids: CASGNKEAFF. Combining the CDR3 with reference TRBV19 and TRBJ1-1 gives the whole variable domain DGGITQSPKYLFRKEGQNVTLSCEQNLNHDAMYWYRQDPGQGLRLIYYSQIVNDFQKGDIAEGYSVSREKKESFPLTVTSAQKNPTAFYLCASGNKEAFFGQGTRLTVV.

This chain links TRBV7-9 with TRBJ1-6, with 7 bases aligning to TRBD1. This CDR3 is 17 amino acids long. Germline-derived CDR1 and CDR2 are SEHNR and FQNEAQ (reference sequence). The ends lost 4 bases at V and 3 bases at J; junction bases unmatched: 9. CDR3 residues: CASSSATGRYYNSPLHF. The CDR3 nucleotides read TGTGCCAGCAGCTCGGCGACAGGGCGATACTATAATTCACCCCTCCACTTT.

The chain is built from TRBV7-2 and TRBJ1-1; the match to TRBD1 covers 8 bases. Per the germline V gene, CDR1 is SGHTA and CDR2 is FQGNSA. V dropped 4 bases and J dropped 10; count of bases not matched to a gene: 11. The length of the CDR3 is 14 residues. DNA for the CDR3: TGTGCCAGCAGCTCTCGGATTGGACAGGGAGGAGCTTTCTTT. This translates into CASSSRIGQGGAFF.